This entry lists 5 T cell receptor beta chains sequenced from one sample in a study of shared clonotypes between healthy human individuals. Repertoires were generated with immunoSEQ multiplex PCR, while TCRdb's copy carries only in-frame clones and drops some. The table shows hundreds of thousands of clones, with more than 85% occurring only once. As defined, naive CD8 cells were CD45RO-negative and positively selected for CCR7, with terminally differentiated effector memory CD45RA+ cells excluded. The sequencing input was naive CD8+ T cells sorted from blood. The receptors shown here come from a young man in good health.

The chain has TRBV4-1 and TRBJ2-5; no definite D call. Trimming left V 0 bases short and J 5 bases short, with 10 bases between. CDR3 length equals 14 residues. Per germline, CDR1 MGHRA and CDR2 YSYEKL. CDR3 in DNA: TGCGCCAGCAGCCAAGAGTGGACCGATGAGACCCAGTACTTC. Its protein is CASSQEWTDETQYF.

The chain employs TRBV7-2 and TRBJ2-3, with 13 positions matching TRBD2. V shed 4 bases and J 6 bases; nucleotides not matched to a gene: 4. In germline, CDR1 is SGHTA, CDR2 FQGNSA. The CDR3 length is 15 residues. DNA for the CDR3: TGTGCCAGCAGCTGGACTAGCGGGAGTAAGGATACGCAGTATTTT. It encodes CASSWTSGSKDTQYF.

The chain joins TRBV4-2 to TRBJ1-1; D ambiguous. CDR1 and CDR2 (germline): LGHNA, YNFKEQ. The CDR3 is made up of 11 amino acids. The V gene lost 10 bases and the J gene lost 4 bases, with 10 bases spanning the gap. Written as DNA, the CDR3 is TGTGCCACGATAATCGGCACTGAAGCTTTCTTT. It encodes CATIIGTEAFF.

The chain has TRBV7-2 and TRBJ2-6; D might be TRBD2 (6 bases). Trimming pared 11 bases from V and 1 base from J, leaving 12 bases between. CDR1 and CDR2 from the germline V gene are SGHTA and FQGNSA. The CDR3 spans 14 residues. The CDR3 nucleotides read TGTGCCGTGGGGGGTACGTCTGGGGCCAACGTCCTGACTTTC. This translates into CAVGGTSGANVLTF.

This clone was recorded once. This rearrangement joins TRBV28 to TRBJ2-7, with 8 bases matching TRBD1. In germline, CDR1 is MDHEN, CDR2 SYDVKM. CDR3 length: 12 amino acids. V lost 6 bases and J lost 3; bases outside the gene matches: 1. The CDR3 region is CASRTGGYEQYF. CDR3 coding DNA: TGTGCCAGCAGAACAGGGGGCTACGAGCAGTACTTC.